This T cell receptor (beta chain) appears in the sequencing data of a study of T cells in narcolepsy. Background on the study: Donors had narcolepsy type 1 or type 2, or were healthy controls. Study results and caveats: In some patient and control memory CD4+ samples, autoreactive clones were absent. HCRT-specific and TRIB2-specific autoreactive clonotypes appeared among same-patient CSF and blood CD4+ clonotypes.

Comments on this clone: Its antigen is undetermined.

V dropped 4 bases and J dropped 12; count of bases not matched to a gene: 13. Germline V gene sequence: CDR1 SGHTA, CDR2 FQGNSA. The CDR3 is 14 amino acids. The data were produced by immunoSEQ multiplex PCR, yet TCRdb's version contains in-frame clones alone and is incomplete. The sample has about 35,000 clones; approximately 80% are singletons. The sample comprised memory (CD45RA-) CD4+ T cells from blood. The receptor was derived from a human donor in good health. V gene TRBV7-2 combines with J gene TRBJ1-1; 8 nucleotides line up with TRBD1. This CDR3 is CASSSYHGQGDSFF. The CDR3 DNA follows: TGTGCCAGCAGCTCTTATCATGGACAGGGCGACTCTTTCTTT.